A selection of T cell receptor beta chains follows, all from one sample in a study of T-cell reconstitution after alpha-beta-depleted transplantation in children. TCRdb ran MiXCR on the PCR reads and lists one entry per CDR3 protein. Of about 640,000 distinct CDR3 sequences listed, about 15% were seen once; the top ten hold approximately 1%. The sequencing here drew on PBMCs from the stem cell graft donor, taken from the stem cell graft. Receptors originate from a human donor who donated a stem cell graft to a child with acute myeloid leukemia. The CDR3 runs from the conserved cysteine through the conserved F or W. The D gene is left open where the match is weak. The size entry is marked missing in some rows and otherwise reads once, few, many or a size class.

>TRBD1|TRBV24-1|TRBJ2-7|.
TGTGCCACCAGAAACCGGGACAGATACGAGCAGTACTTC
CATRNRDRYEQYF
>.|TRBV7-2|TRBJ2-3|.
TGTGCCAGCAGCCCTCTTGTGGATACGCAGTATTTT
CASSPLVDTQYF
>.|TRBV29-1|TRBJ2-3|many
TGCAGCGTTGTTCGGGAAGCCCTTAGCACAGATACGCAGTATTTT
CSVVREALSTDTQYF
>TRBD1|TRBV7-2|TRBJ2-1|many
TGTGCCAGTCCGAGGAGGGACAGGACTTACAATGAGCAGTTCTTC
CASPRRDRTYNEQFF
>TRBD1|TRBV20-1|TRBJ2-5|many
TGCAGTGCTAGAGCGGACAGGCCCCCCCGGGAGACCCAGTACTTC
CSARADRPPRETQYF
>.|TRBV7-2|TRBJ2-5|few
TGTGCCAGCACCATGGACAGCCAAGAGACCCAGTACTTC
CASTMDSQETQYF
>TRBD2|TRBV6-2/TRBV6-3|TRBJ2-3|.
TGTGCCAGCAGGCAGACTAGCTTTACGCAGTATTTT
CASRQTSFTQYF
>TRBD2|TRBV20-1|TRBJ2-4|many
TGCAGTGCTGGGACTAGCGGGGGGTCCAAAAACATTCAGTACTTC
CSAGTSGGSKNIQYF
>TRBD1|TRBV20-1|TRBJ2-4|many
TGCAGTGCTGTTAAGACAGGGGGAAACATTCAGTACTTC
CSAVKTGGNIQYF
>TRBD2|TRBV4-1|TRBJ2-1|.
TGCGCCAGCAGCCGCAAAGGCGGGACTAGCGGGATGGATGAGCAGTTCTTC
CASSRKGGTSGMDEQFF
>TRBD1|TRBV5-6|TRBJ2-1|few
TGTGCCAGCAGGGCCGAGACAGGGGAGTACAATGAGCAGTTCTTC
CASRAETGEYNEQFF
>TRBD1|TRBV9|TRBJ1-1|.
TGTGCCAGCAGCGAAGTACCCGCCGGGACAGGCGCCACTGAAGCTTTCTTT
CASSEVPAGTGATEAFF
>TRBD2|TRBV9|TRBJ2-1|many
TGTGCCAGCAGCCCTCCCGGGACTAGCGGACTCTACAATGAGCAGTTCTTC
CASSPPGTSGLYNEQFF
>.|TRBV7-2|TRBJ2-7|.
TGTGCCAGCAGCGTTCCCGGGGCCAGCCCTAGCTACGAGCAGTACTTC
CASSVPGASPSYEQYF
>TRBD2|TRBV12-3/TRBV12-4|TRBJ2-7|.
TGTGCCTCCCGGGGGGGAACCGGAGGATACGAGCAGTACTTC
CASRGGTGGYEQYF